This TCR beta chain was found in a study of blood T cell repertoires in COVID-19. The assay was immunoSEQ multiplex PCR, and TCRdb's table has in-frame clones only and misses some. The sample shows 490,000 or so clones, more than 85% of them seen only once. Deletions cut 9 bases from V and 4 bases from J, with 14 bases between. Germline V lookup: CDR1 LNHDA, CDR2 SQIVND (reference sequence). The CDR3 has 13 residues. Participant-reported clinical history was the basis for cohort assignment. The rearrangement uses TRBV19 and TRBJ2-3; D possibly corresponds to TRBD2 (5 bases). Material: PBMCs or T cells enriched from blood (not recorded which). The origin of this receptor is a woman aged 60-75 years who had recovered from COVID-19. Here the CDR3 reads CASGIANSDTQYF. CDR3 bases: TGTGCCAGCGGAATAGCGAACTCAGATACGCAGTATTTT. The full variable domain, with the rest looked up from reference TRBV19 and TRBJ2-3, is DGGITQSPKYLFRKEGQNVTLSCEQNLNHDAMYWYRQDPGQGLRLIYYSQIVNDFQKGDIAEGYSVSREKKESFPLTVTSAQKNPTAFYLCASGIANSDTQYFGPGTRLTVL.